This is a list of T cell receptor beta chains from one sample in a study of blood T cell repertoires in COVID-19. Libraries were prepared by immunoSEQ multiplex PCR; TCRdb keeps only in-frame clonotypes and omits some of them. Counted here are under 150,000 clones, 84% occurring once; the ten biggest clones make up roughly 5.7%. Sequences were obtained from PBMCs or T cells enriched from blood (not recorded which). These receptors were obtained from a woman between 45 and 60 years old who had been exposed to COVID-19. CDR3s include the opening cysteine and the closing phenylalanine or tryptophan. The D gene is left open where the match is weak. The size of a clone is reported for some rows only, either as once, few or many, or as a class for expanded clones.

V gene	J gene	clone size	D gene	CDR3 protein	CDR3 DNA
TRBV7-2	TRBJ2-7	once	NA	CASSSQSSDSYEQYF	TGTGCCAGCAGCTCTCAATCGAGCGATTCCTACGAGCAGTACTTC
TRBV7-9	TRBJ2-7	NA	TRBD1	CASRDTGTGKNEQYF	TGTGCCAGCAGGGACACCGGGACAGGGAAGAACGAGCAGTACTTC
TRBV5-1	TRBJ2-7	once	NA	CASSLVLVGEQYF	TGCGCCAGCAGCTTGGTACTAGTCGGCGAGCAGTACTTC
TRBV15	TRBJ2-7	NA	NA	CATSRSPMAAYEQYF	TGTGCCACCAGCAGATCCCCGATGGCTGCCTACGAGCAGTACTTC
TRBV19	TRBJ2-2	NA	NA	CASSMGGLATNTGELFF	TGTGCCAGTAGTATGGGCGGGCTAGCGACGAACACCGGGGAGCTGTTTTTT
TRBV1	TRBJ2-3	once	NA	CTSSQDKGLAGTDTQYF	TGCACCAGCAGCCAAGATAAGGGGCTAGCGGGCACAGATACGCAGTATTTT
TRBV5-1	TRBJ2-7	NA	NA	CASSLDRYEQYF	TGCGCCAGCAGCTTGGATCGGTACGAGCAGTACTTC
TRBV4-1	TRBJ2-1	NA	TRBD2	CASKGGGRGFNEQFF	TGCGCCAGCAAGGGGGGCGGGAGGGGTTTTAATGAGCAGTTCTTC
TRBV3-1/TRBV3-2	TRBJ2-7	NA	NA	CASSLRAIHEQYF	TGTGCCAGCAGCCTGCGGGCCATCCACGAGCAGTACTTC
TRBV6-5	TRBJ2-1	NA	NA	CASSQDFDFGNEQFF	TGTGCCAGCAGTCAGGACTTTGATTTCGGTAATGAGCAGTTCTTC
TRBV27	TRBJ1-2	NA	NA	CASSLSRASNYGYTF	TGTGCCAGCAGTTTATCGAGGGCTTCTAACTATGGCTACACCTTC
TRBV11-2	TRBJ2-7	NA	TRBD1	CASNDRVMYEQYF	TGTGCCAGCAATGACAGGGTTATGTACGAGCAGTACTTC
TRBV19	TRBJ2-3	NA	TRBD2	CASSPHPGLAGGASTDTQYF	TGTGCCAGTAGCCCCCACCCGGGTCTAGCGGGGGGCGCTAGCACAGATACGCAGTATTTT
TRBV2	TRBJ1-5	few	NA	CASSSRGGAGPQHF	TGTGCCAGCAGTAGCAGGGGTGGGGCGGGGCCCCAGCATTTT
TRBV18	TRBJ2-1	NA	NA	CASSPRSRGGNEQFF	TGTGCCAGCTCACCACGGAGCAGGGGTGGCAATGAGCAGTTCTTC
TRBV5-1	TRBJ2-1	NA	NA	CASSLAPDQGRSYNEQFF	TGCGCCAGCAGCTTGGCCCCGGATCAGGGGCGCTCCTACAATGAGCAGTTCTTC
TRBV19	TRBJ1-1	NA	NA	CASSIGQMNTEAFF	TGTGCCAGTAGTATAGGGCAGATGAACACTGAAGCTTTCTTT
TRBV20-1	TRBJ1-5	once	TRBD1	CSAPTGGTQHF	TGCAGTGCTCCGACAGGGGGTACCCAGCATTTT
TRBV11-3	TRBJ2-1	NA	TRBD2	CASSLGGEVAVNEQFF	TGTGCCAGCAGCTTGGGGGGGGAGGTAGCGGTAAATGAGCAGTTCTTC
TRBV7-9	TRBJ1-2	NA	NA	CASSGGGSSEYGYTF	TGTGCCAGCAGTGGGGGAGGGAGTTCAGAGTATGGCTACACCTTC
TRBV4-2	TRBJ1-2	few	NA	CASSQIQESFNYGYTF	TGTGCCAGCAGCCAAATTCAGGAATCGTTTAACTATGGCTACACCTTC
TRBV6-6	TRBJ2-1	NA	TRBD2	CASSPKAGGYNEQFF	TGTGCCAGCAGCCCGAAGGCGGGAGGCTACAATGAGCAGTTCTTC
TRBV7-6	TRBJ2-5	NA	TRBD1	CASSADRSSYQETQYF	TGTGCCAGCAGCGCGGACAGGTCTTCGTACCAAGAGACCCAGTACTTC
TRBV6-2/TRBV6-3	TRBJ2-1	NA	TRBD2	CASSPRTSGSLEQFF	TGTGCCAGCAGTCCCCGGACTAGCGGCAGCTTGGAGCAGTTCTTC
TRBV4-3	TRBJ1-5	NA	TRBD1	CASSPGTGGNQPQHF	TGCGCCAGCAGCCCCGGGACAGGGGGGAATCAGCCCCAGCATTTT
TRBV6-4	TRBJ2-1	NA	TRBD2	CASRPSGGPLGEQFF	TGTGCCAGCAGGCCTAGCGGGGGGCCCTTGGGGGAGCAGTTCTTC
TRBV5-1	TRBJ2-7	NA	TRBD2	CASSPGLAGALYEQYF	TGCGCCAGCAGCCCGGGACTAGCGGGGGCCCTCTACGAGCAGTACTTC
TRBV6-1	TRBJ1-1	NA	NA	CASSETLGLEAFF	TGTGCCAGCAGTGAGACCTTGGGACTTGAAGCTTTCTTT
TRBV29-1	TRBJ1-2	NA	TRBD1	CSAGQGNYGYTF	TGCAGCGCGGGACAGGGGAACTATGGCTACACCTTC
TRBV2	TRBJ1-1	NA	TRBD1	CASLKSGQLNTEAFF	TGTGCCAGCCTGAAGTCGGGACAGTTGAACACTGAAGCTTTCTTT
TRBV5-4	TRBJ1-2	few	TRBD1	CASSLRDSLYGYTF	TGTGCCAGCAGCCTAAGGGACAGCCTCTATGGCTACACCTTC
TRBV6-2/TRBV6-3	TRBJ2-1	NA	NA	CASSRARAGSYNEQFF	TGTGCCAGCAGCCGGGCCCGGGCGGGCTCCTACAATGAGCAGTTCTTC
TRBV24-1	TRBJ2-1	once	TRBD1	CATSDLTGGFYNEQFF	TGTGCCACCAGTGACCTGACAGGGGGCTTCTACAATGAGCAGTTCTTC
TRBV11-2	TRBJ1-5	NA	TRBD1	CASSLDRDRLNQPQHF	TGTGCCAGCAGCTTAGACAGGGACAGACTCAATCAGCCCCAGCATTTT
TRBV4-1	TRBJ2-4	NA	TRBD2	CASSQTPLLAKPVQYF	TGCGCCAGCAGCCAGACACCCTTACTAGCGAAACCCGTTCAGTACTTC
TRBV15	TRBJ2-3	NA	NA	CATSRDRGADTQYF	TGTGCCACCAGCAGAGATAGGGGCGCAGATACGCAGTATTTT
TRBV27	TRBJ1-2	few	TRBD1	CASSPTTGGNYGYTF	TGTGCCAGCAGTCCCACGACAGGGGGCAACTATGGCTACACCTTC
TRBV7-2	TRBJ2-1	NA	NA	CASSLGRGYNEQFF	TGTGCCAGCAGCTTAGGACGGGGGTACAATGAGCAGTTCTTC
TRBV5-4	TRBJ1-6	many	TRBD1	CASSLSRGRRNSPLHF	TGTGCCAGCAGCTTGTCCAGGGGGCGACGGAATTCACCCCTCCACTTT
TRBV5-1	TRBJ2-7	NA	TRBD1	CASSLDFGQGRDYF	TGCGCCAGCAGCCTTGACTTTGGACAGGGGCGGGATTACTTC
TRBV4-1	TRBJ1-3	NA	NA	CASSQDRNSGNTIYF	TGCGCCAGCAGCCAAGACAGGAACTCTGGAAACACCATATATTTT
TRBV3-1/TRBV3-2	TRBJ1-6	NA	NA	CASSQSGGRLDSPLHF	TGTGCCAGCAGCCAATCCGGCGGCAGATTAGATTCACCCCTCCACTTT
TRBV30	TRBJ2-7	NA	TRBD2	CAWSRTSGAYEQYF	TGTGCCTGGAGTCGGACTAGCGGGGCCTACGAGCAGTACTTC
TRBV5-4	TRBJ1-3	few	NA	CASSRDGGSGNTIYF	TGTGCCAGCAGCCGCGACGGAGGCTCTGGAAACACCATATATTTT
TRBV9	TRBJ1-2	NA	TRBD1	CASSRQGAHYGYTF	TGTGCCAGCAGCAGACAGGGGGCTCACTATGGCTACACCTTC
TRBV6-1	TRBJ1-1	NA	TRBD1	CASSGRQGADFGTEAFF	TGTGCCAGCAGTGGGAGACAGGGGGCAGATTTCGGCACTGAAGCTTTCTTT
TRBV4-1	TRBJ2-7	NA	NA	CASSRVGGSHSYEQYF	TGCGCCAGCAGCCGGGTTGGGGGCAGCCATTCCTACGAGCAGTACTTC
TRBV24-1	TRBJ2-3	few	TRBD1	CATSDTGQGTDTQYF	TGTGCCACCAGTGATACGGGACAGGGGACAGATACGCAGTATTTT
TRBV27	TRBJ1-1	NA	NA	CASRNHAGAKNTEAFF	TGTGCCAGCAGGAATCACGCGGGGGCAAAGAACACTGAAGCTTTCTTT
TRBV3-1/TRBV3-2	TRBJ1-3	NA	NA	CASSQVGTTYSGNTIYF	TGTGCCAGCAGCCAAGTTGGGACAACTTACTCTGGAAACACCATATATTTT
TRBV7-2	TRBJ1-5	NA	NA	CASSLVNRVNQPQHF	TGTGCCAGCAGCTTAGTGAACAGGGTCAATCAGCCCCAGCATTTT
TRBV5-6	TRBJ1-2	NA	TRBD1	CASSKTGYDFGYTF	TGTGCCAGCAGCAAGACAGGGTATGACTTTGGCTACACCTTC
TRBV6-5	TRBJ2-7	NA	NA	CASSPSSYEQYF	TGTGCCAGCAGTCCCTCCTCCTACGAGCAGTACTTC
TRBV5-6	TRBJ1-2	NA	TRBD1	CASSRLGQGYGYTF	TGTGCCAGCAGCAGGCTAGGACAGGGCTATGGCTACACCTTC
TRBV18	TRBJ2-5	NA	NA	CASSPLPLGIKETQYF	TGTGCCAGCTCACCACTCCCCCTAGGAATTAAAGAGACCCAGTACTTC
TRBV27	TRBJ2-5	NA	TRBD2	CASRAGGRETQYF	TGTGCCAGCAGGGCGGGGGGAAGGGAGACCCAGTACTTC
TRBV21-1	TRBJ2-3	NA	NA	CAGMEGQRKEADTQYF	TGTGCCGGCATGGAGGGACAGCGGAAGGAGGCAGATACGCAGTATTTT
TRBV5-1	TRBJ1-2	NA	TRBD1	CASSFGPGQDRGYTF	TGCGCCAGCAGCTTTGGCCCCGGACAGGACCGCGGCTACACCTTC
TRBV4-3	TRBJ1-5	once	NA	CASSQEILEPQHF	TGCGCCAGCAGCCAAGAAATCCTTGAGCCCCAGCATTTT
TRBV5-5	TRBJ2-1	NA	NA	CASSFQDRAIDEQFF	TGTGCCAGCAGCTTCCAGGACAGAGCGATCGATGAGCAGTTCTTC